Shown below are 10 T cell receptor beta chains from a single sample sequenced in a study of blood T cells in healthy people across ages. A second PCR, run for roughly 7 to 12 cycles, used a sample-barcoded 5' primer plus a J-beta primer mix. MiXCR, run by TCRdb on the 5' RACE reads, gives a single entry per CDR3 protein. Among some 780,000 distinct CDR3 sequences listed, around three fifths were seen once. Sequenced input: blood. The receptors stem from a man aged 40-55 years in good health.

Remarks on this clonotype: One junction end disagrees with the germline gene, perhaps due to a read error. The chain has TRBV7-9 and TRBJ2-3; TRBD2 is a possible D gene (5 bases). Germline-derived CDR1 and CDR2 are SEHNR and FQNEAQ (reference sequence). The CDR3 totals 12 residues. DNA for the CDR3: TGTGCCAGCAGCTTAGTCGGGGATACGCAGAATTTT. Encoded protein: CASSLVGDTQNF.

The chain employs TRBV9 and TRBJ2-3, with no clear D. Between the trimmed V and J ends, which lost 0 bases and 10 bases, there was a span of 9 bases. The germline CDR1 and CDR2 sequences are SGDLS and YYNGEE. This CDR3 contains 12 residues. The CDR3 DNA sequence: TGTGCCAGCAGCGTAGACCTAGTTGCGCAGTATTTT. This codes for CASSVDLVAQYF. The full variable domain, rest sourced from reference TRBV9 and TRBJ2-3, is DSGVTQTPKHLITATGQRVTLRCSPRSGDLSVYWYQQSLDQGLQFLIQYYNGEERAKGNILERFSAQQFPDLHSELNLSSLELGDSALYFCASSVDLVAQYFGPGTRLTVL.

The chain recombines TRBV7-8 with TRBJ1-6; 7 positions match TRBD1. V shed 5 bases, J shed 7 bases, and the junction held 11 bases outside the gene matches. This CDR3 contains 16 residues. Germline V lookup: CDR1 SGHVS, CDR2 FQNEAQ. The CDR3 region is CASSNDRDKGNSPLHF. CDR3 DNA sequence: TGTGCCAGCAGCAACGACAGGGATAAAGGAAATTCACCCCTCCACTTT.

The V call is TRBV15, the J call TRBJ2-1, with D tentatively TRBD2 (6 bases). There are 14 residues in the CDR3. CDR1 and CDR2 from the germline V gene are LNHNV and YYDKDF (reference sequence). The V end was cut by 4 bases, the J end by 9 bases, with 16 bases between. The chain's CDR3 is CATSTQRGGSEQFF. CDR3 bases: TGTGCCACCAGCACCCAAAGGGGAGGTAGTGAGCAGTTCTTC.

The chain uses TRBV29-1 and TRBJ2-5; 7 bases match TRBD2. The J call may be incorrect, as the DNA end agrees better with TRBJ2-7. The germline CDR1 and CDR2 sequences are SQVTM and ANQGSEA. This CDR3 is 13 amino acids long. The CDR3 nucleotides are TGCAGCGTTAAGGGCGGCGGGAGTAGCGAGCAGTACTTC. It is translated as CSVKGGGSSEQYF.

V and J are TRBV14 and TRBJ2-3, with TRBD2 as a possible D gene (6 bases). CDR3 length: 14 amino acids. With 2 bases removed from V and 7 bases from J, the gap between germline ends came to 13 bases. The germline gives CDR1 SGHDN, CDR2 FVKESK. CDR3 bases: TGTGCCAGCAGCCAACCCACTAGCAGGCATACGCAGTATTTT. This gives the protein CASSQPTSRHTQYF.

The chain combines TRBV12-5 with TRBJ2-4, with 9 bases identical to TRBD1. The J call may be faulty, since TRBJ2-5 better matches the DNA end. This CDR3 has 15 amino acids. CDR1 is LGHNT, CDR2 FRNRAP, per germline. The CDR3 region is CASGSPQGAEETQYF. CDR3 bases: TGTGCTAGTGGCTCCCCACAGGGGGCGGAGGAGACCCAGTACTTC.

V usage is TRBV2 and J usage is TRBJ1-1; D call uncertain. CDR1 and CDR2 from the germline V gene are SNHLY and FYNNEI. The V end lost 4 bases, the J end lost 3 bases, and 9 bases lay between the germline ends. CDR3 size: 13 residues. The CDR3: CASSGRSDTEAFF. The CDR3 DNA follows: TGTGCCAGCAGTGGGCGAAGCGACACTGAAGCTTTCTTT. The full variable domain, rest sourced from reference TRBV2 and TRBJ1-1, is EPEVTQTPSHQVTQMGQEVILRCVPISNHLYFYWYRQILGQKVEFLVSFYNNEISEKSEIFDDQFSVERPDGSNFTLKIRSTKLEDSAMYFCASSGRSDTEAFFGQGTRLTVV.

This clonotype was found many times. V usage is TRBV20-1 and J usage is TRBJ2-5; 9 nucleotides match TRBD1. Germline CDR1 is DFQATT and CDR2 is SNEGSKA (reference sequence). The CDR3 has 16 amino acids. Trimming cost V 0 bases and J 4 bases; bases outside gene matches: 9. The CDR3 sequence is CSARDLGGTGIETQYF. The CDR3 coding sequence is TGCAGTGCTAGAGACTTGGGAGGGACAGGGATAGAGACCCAGTACTTC.

V usage is TRBV5-1 and J usage is TRBJ1-2, with TRBD1 matching 9 bases. V lost 3 bases, J lost 8 bases, and 5 bases stayed unmatched. Germline loops: CDR1 SGHRS, CDR2 YFSETQ. The CDR3 is made up of 13 amino acids. The CDR3 region is CASSSTGGWGYTF. CDR3 DNA: TGCGCCAGCAGCTCGACAGGGGGTTGGGGCTACACCTTC.